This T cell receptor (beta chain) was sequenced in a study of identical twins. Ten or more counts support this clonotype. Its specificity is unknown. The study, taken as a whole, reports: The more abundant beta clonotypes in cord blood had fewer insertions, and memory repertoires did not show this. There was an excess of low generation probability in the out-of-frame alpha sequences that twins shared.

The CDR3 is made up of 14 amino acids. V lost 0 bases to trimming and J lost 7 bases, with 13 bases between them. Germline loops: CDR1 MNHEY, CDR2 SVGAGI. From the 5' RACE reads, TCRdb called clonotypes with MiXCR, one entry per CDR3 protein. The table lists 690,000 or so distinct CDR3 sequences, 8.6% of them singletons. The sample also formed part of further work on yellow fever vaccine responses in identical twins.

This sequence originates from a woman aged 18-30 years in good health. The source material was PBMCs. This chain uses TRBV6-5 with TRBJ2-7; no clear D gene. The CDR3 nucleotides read TGTGCCAGCAGTTACTCGACTCGGGTGCCTGAGCAGTACTTC. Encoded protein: CASSYSTRVPEQYF.